This TCR beta chain emerged from a study of CD8+ T cells in alopecia areata. cDNA reverse transcribed from extracted RNA served as the sequencing template. Profiling relied on immunoSEQ multiplex PCR, and the TCRdb table lists in-frame clones only, not all of them. The sample holds fewer than 250,000 clones; less than 50% are singletons and the top ten take 2.6%. Indicated treatment: oral pan-JAK inhibitor, 5-10 mg twice daily. Peripheral blood, together with lesional scalp punch biopsies, was collected from alopecia areata patients. Germline V lookup: CDR1 SQVTM, CDR2 ANQGSEA. V dropped 4 bases and J dropped 6; count of bases not matched to a gene: 7. CDR3 length equals 15 residues. A few counts support this clone.

This rearrangement joins TRBV29-1 to TRBJ2-3; TRBD2 matches at 13 bases. The clonotype was recovered from a human donor with alopecia areata. The sequenced sample was CD4+ T cells sorted from blood, obtained between weeks 36 and 40, from a patient treated with tofacitinib. The CDR3 sequence: CSVVSGLAGTDTQYF. The DNA of the CDR3 is TGCAGCGTTGTTTCGGGACTAGCGGGAACCGATACGCAGTATTTT.